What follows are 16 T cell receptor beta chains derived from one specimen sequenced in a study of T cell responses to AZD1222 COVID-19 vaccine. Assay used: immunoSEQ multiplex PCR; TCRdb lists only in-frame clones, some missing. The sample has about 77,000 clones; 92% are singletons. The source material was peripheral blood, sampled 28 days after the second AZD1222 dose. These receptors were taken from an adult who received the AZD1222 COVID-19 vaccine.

The CDR3 coding sequence is TGTGCCAGCAGGAGCGGGACAGGGATCTACAATGAGCAGTTCTTC. It is translated as CASRSGTGIYNEQFF. The chain is built from TRBV2 and TRBJ2-1, with 9 bases fitting TRBD1. CDR3 length equals 15 residues. CDR1 is SNHLY, CDR2 FYNNEI, per germline. The V and J ends lost 6 bases and 3 bases, in that order; junction bases with no gene match: 6.

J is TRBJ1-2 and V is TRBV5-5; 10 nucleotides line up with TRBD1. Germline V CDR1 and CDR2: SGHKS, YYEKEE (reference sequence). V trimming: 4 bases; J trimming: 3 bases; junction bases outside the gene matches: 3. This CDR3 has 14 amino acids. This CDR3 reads CASSRDRGHYGYTF. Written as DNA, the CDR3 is TGTGCCAGCAGCCGGGACAGGGGCCACTATGGCTACACCTTC.

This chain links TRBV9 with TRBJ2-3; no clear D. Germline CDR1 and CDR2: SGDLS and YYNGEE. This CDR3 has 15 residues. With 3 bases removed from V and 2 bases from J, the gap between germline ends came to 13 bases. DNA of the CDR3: TGTGCCAGCAGCGCCTGGTCAACACACACAGATACGCAGTATTTT. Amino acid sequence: CASSAWSTHTDTQYF.

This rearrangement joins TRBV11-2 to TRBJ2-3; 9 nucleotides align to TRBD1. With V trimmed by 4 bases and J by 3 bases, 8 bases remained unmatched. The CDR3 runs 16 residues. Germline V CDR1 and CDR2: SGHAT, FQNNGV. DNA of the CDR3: TGTGCCAGCAGCTACCTACAGGGGGCGAGTACAGATACGCAGTATTTT. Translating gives CASSYLQGASTDTQYF. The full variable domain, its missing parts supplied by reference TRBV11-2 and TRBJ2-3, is EAGVAQSPRYKIIEKRQSVAFWCNPISGHATLYWYQQILGQGPKLLIQFQNNGVVDDSQLPKDRFSAERLKGVDSTLKIQPAKLEDSAVYLCASSYLQGASTDTQYFGPGTRLTVL.

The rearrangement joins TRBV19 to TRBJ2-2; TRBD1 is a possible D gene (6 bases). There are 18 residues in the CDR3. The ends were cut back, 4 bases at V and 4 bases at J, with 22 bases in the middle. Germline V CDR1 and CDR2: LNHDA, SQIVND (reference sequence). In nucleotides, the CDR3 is TGTGCCAGTAGTAACCCGGGGAAACAGGGAACACTCACCGGGGAGCTGTTTTTT. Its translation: CASSNPGKQGTLTGELFF.

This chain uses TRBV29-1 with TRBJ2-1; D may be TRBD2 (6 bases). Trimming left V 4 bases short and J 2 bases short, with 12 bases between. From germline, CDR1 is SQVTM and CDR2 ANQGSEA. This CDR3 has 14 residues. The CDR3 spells CSVGKAGPYNEQFF. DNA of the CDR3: TGCAGCGTTGGGAAGGCGGGACCCTACAATGAGCAGTTCTTC.

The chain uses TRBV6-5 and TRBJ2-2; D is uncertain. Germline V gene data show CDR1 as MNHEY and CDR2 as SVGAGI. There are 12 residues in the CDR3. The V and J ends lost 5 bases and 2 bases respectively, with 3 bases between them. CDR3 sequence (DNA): TGTGCCAGCAGTCAAAACACCGGGGAGCTGTTTTTT. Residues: CASSQNTGELFF.

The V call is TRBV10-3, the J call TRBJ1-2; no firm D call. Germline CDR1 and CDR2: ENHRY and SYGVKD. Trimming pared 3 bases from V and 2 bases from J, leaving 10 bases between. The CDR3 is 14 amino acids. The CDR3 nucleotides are TGTGCCATCAGTGAAACGCAGGCGAACTATGGCTACACCTTC. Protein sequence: CAISETQANYGYTF.

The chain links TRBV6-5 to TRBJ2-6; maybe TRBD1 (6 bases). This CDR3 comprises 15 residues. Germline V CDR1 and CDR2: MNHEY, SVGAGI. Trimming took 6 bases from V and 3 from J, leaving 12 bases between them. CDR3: CASRITGYGANVLTF. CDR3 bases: TGTGCCAGCAGGATAACAGGGTATGGGGCCAACGTCCTGACTTTC.

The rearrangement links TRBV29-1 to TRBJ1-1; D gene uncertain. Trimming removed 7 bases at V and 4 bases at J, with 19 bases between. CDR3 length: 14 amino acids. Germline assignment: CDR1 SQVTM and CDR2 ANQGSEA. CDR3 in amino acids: CSGGGSSESTEAFF. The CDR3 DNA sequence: TGCAGCGGGGGTGGGTCATCAGAGAGCACTGAAGCTTTCTTT.

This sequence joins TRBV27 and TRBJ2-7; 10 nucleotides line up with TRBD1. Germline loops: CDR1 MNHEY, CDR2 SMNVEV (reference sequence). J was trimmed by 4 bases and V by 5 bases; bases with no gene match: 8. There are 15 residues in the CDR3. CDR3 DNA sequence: TGTGCCAGCAGTGCTCAGGGACAGGGGCCGTACGAGCAGTACTTC. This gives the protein CASSAQGQGPYEQYF.

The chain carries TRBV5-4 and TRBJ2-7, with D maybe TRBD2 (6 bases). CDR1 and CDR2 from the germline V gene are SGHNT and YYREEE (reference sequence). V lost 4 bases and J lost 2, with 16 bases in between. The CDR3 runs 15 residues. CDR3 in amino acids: CASSPSTGVPYEQYF. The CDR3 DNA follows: TGTGCCAGCAGCCCTTCAACGGGGGTCCCCTACGAGCAGTACTTC.

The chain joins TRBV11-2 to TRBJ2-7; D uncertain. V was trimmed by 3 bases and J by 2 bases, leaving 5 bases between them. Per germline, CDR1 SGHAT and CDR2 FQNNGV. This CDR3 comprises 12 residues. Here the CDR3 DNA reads TGTGCCAGCAGCTTGAAGCCCTACGAGCAGTACTTC. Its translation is CASSLKPYEQYF.

The CDR3 sequence is CAWRPGHNYGYTF. In nucleotides, the CDR3 is TGTGCCTGGCGGCCGGGCCATAACTATGGCTACACCTTC. The chain carries TRBV30 and TRBJ1-2, with D unresolved. CDR1 is GTSNPN, CDR2 SVGIG, per germline (reference sequence). Trimming shortened V by 5 bases and J by 1 base, and 11 bases separated the two germline ends. This CDR3 region has 13 residues.

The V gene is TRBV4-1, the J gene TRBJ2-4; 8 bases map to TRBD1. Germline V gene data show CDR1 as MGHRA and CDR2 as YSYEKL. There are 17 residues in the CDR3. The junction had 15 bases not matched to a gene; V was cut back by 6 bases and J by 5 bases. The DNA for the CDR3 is TGCGCCAGCAGTCTCGTACTCGACAGGGGAGGTCAAAACATTCAGTACTTC. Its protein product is CASSLVLDRGGQNIQYF.

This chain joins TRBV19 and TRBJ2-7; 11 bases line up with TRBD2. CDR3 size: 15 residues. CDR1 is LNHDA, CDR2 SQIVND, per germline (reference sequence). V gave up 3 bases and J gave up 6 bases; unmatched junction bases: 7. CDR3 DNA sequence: TGTGCCAGTAGTATCGTACTAGCGGGAGTAGGCGAGCAGTACTTC. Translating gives CASSIVLAGVGEQYF. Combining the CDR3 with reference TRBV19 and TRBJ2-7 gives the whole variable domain DGGITQSPKYLFRKEGQNVTLSCEQNLNHDAMYWYRQDPGQGLRLIYYSQIVNDFQKGDIAEGYSVSREKKESFPLTVTSAQKNPTAFYLCASSIVLAGVGEQYFGPGTRLTVT.